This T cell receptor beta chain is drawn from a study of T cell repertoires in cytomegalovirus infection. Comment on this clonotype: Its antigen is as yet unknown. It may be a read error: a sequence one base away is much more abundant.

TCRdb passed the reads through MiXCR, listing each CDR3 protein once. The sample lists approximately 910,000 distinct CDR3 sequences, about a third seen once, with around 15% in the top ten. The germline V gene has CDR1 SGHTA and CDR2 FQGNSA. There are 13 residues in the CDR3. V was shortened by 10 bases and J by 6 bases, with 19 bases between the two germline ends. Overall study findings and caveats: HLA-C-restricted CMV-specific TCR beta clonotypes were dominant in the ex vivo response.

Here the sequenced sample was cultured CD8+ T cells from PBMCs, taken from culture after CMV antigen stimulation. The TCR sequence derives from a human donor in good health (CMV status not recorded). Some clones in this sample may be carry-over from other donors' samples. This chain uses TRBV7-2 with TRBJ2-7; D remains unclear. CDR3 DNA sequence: TGTGCCAACAGTTTCCCTGGAGTAGGCGAGCAGTACTTC. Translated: CANSFPGVGEQYF.